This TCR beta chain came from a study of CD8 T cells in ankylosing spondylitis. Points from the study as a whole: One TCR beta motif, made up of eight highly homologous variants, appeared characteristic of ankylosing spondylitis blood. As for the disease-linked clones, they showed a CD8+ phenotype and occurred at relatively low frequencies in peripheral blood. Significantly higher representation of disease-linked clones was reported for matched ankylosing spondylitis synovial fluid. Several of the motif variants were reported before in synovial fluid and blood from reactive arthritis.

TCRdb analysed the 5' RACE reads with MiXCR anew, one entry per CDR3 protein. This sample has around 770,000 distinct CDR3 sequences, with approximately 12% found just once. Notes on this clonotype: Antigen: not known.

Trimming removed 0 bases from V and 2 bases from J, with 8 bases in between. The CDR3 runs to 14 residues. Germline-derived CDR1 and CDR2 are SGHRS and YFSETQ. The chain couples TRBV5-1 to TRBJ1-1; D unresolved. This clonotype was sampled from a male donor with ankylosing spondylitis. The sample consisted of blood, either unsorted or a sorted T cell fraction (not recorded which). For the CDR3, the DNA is TGCGCCAGCAGCTTGGGTTTCGGAAACACTGAAGCTTTCTTT. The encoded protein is CASSLGFGNTEAFF. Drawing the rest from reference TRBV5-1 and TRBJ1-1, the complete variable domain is KAGVTQTPRYLIKTRGQQVTLSCSPISGHRSVSWYQQTPGQGLQFLFEYFSETQRNKGNFPGRFSGRQFSNSRSEMNVSTLELGDSALYLCASSLGFGNTEAFFGQGTRLTVV.